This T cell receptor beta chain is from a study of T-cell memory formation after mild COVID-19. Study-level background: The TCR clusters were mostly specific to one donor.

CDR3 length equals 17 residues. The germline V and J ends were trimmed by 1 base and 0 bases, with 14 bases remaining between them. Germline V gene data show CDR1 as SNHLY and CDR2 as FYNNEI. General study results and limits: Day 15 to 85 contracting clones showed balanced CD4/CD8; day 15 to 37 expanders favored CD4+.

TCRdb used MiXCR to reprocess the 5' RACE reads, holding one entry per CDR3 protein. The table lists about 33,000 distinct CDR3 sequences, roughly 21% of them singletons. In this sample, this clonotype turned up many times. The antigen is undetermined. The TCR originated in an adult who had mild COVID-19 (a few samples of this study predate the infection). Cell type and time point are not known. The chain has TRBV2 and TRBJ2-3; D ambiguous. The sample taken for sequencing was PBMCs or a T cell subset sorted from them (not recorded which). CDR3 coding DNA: TGTGCCAGCAGTGAAGTAAGAACAGTCCCTAGCACAGATACGCAGTATTTT. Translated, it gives CASSEVRTVPSTDTQYF.